What follows are 4 T cell receptor beta chains derived from one specimen sequenced in a study of siplizumab effects on memory and regulatory T cells. TCRdb's table, derived via immunoSEQ multiplex PCR, lists solely in-frame clones and lacks some. The table has around 72,000 clones, 91% seen once; the top ten hold around 29%. Sequenced: CD8+ T cells sorted from blood. Receptors originate from a human donor in good health.

The chain employs TRBV2 and TRBJ1-1; 7 nucleotides align to TRBD1. J lost 3 bases, V lost 8 bases, and 6 bases had no gene match. The germline V gene encodes CDR1 SNHLY and CDR2 FYNNEI. CDR3 size: 13 residues. The CDR3 DNA sequence: TGTGCCAGCCGGGACAGCTTATACACTGAAGCTTTCTTT. It codes for CASRDSLYTEAFF. Full variable domain (outside the CDR3, taken from reference TRBV2 and TRBJ1-1): EPEVTQTPSHQVTQMGQEVILRCVPISNHLYFYWYRQILGQKVEFLVSFYNNEISEKSEIFDDQFSVERPDGSNFTLKIRSTKLEDSAMYFCASRDSLYTEAFFGQGTRLTVV.

The V gene is TRBV4-2, the J gene TRBJ2-7; 11 bases match TRBD2. Germline V gene lookup returns CDR1 LGHNA and CDR2 YNFKEQ. CDR3 length: 17 amino acids. The V gene end was trimmed by 2 bases and the J gene end by 1 base; junction bases not matched to a gene: 7. CDR3 nucleotides: TGTGCCAGCAGCCAAACCGGACTAGCGGGTGGTTCCTACGAGCAGTACTTC. Encoded protein: CASSQTGLAGGSYEQYF.

The V call is TRBV19, the J call TRBJ2-2; 8 bases agree with TRBD2. Germline-derived CDR1 and CDR2 are LNHDA and SQIVND (reference sequence). The CDR3 extends over 15 amino acids. Germline trimming cut 5 bases from V and 6 bases from J; bases unmatched to any gene: 8. The CDR3 protein is CASSREGFIAGELFF. CDR3 in DNA: TGTGCCAGTAGTCGGGAGGGTTTTATCGCCGGGGAGCTGTTTTTT.

V gene TRBV7-3 combines with J gene TRBJ2-3; 12 bases line up with TRBD2. This CDR3 is built from 18 residues. Germline values: CDR1 SGHTA, CDR2 FQGTGA. Germline trimming cut 1 base from V and 6 bases from J; bases unmatched to any gene: 11. CDR3 coding DNA: TGTGCCAGCAGCTTAAATCCCGGGCTAGCGGGAGGGCCGGATACGCAGTATTTT. Translation gives CASSLNPGLAGGPDTQYF.